What follows is one T cell receptor beta chain and its context. These data originate in a study of blood T cell repertoires in COVID-19. Using immunoSEQ multiplex PCR, the repertoire was profiled, and TCRdb retains in-frame clones only, with some absent. The sample lists fewer than 250,000 clones, 90% occurring once. The CDR3 is made up of 14 amino acids. Between the trimmed V and J ends, which lost 2 bases and 2 bases, there was a span of 8 bases. Germline assignment: CDR1 SGHDT and CDR2 YYEEEE. The chain joins TRBV5-6 to TRBJ1-5; D unresolved. This clonotype originated in a man between 25 and 39 years old with COVID-19, enrolled during active disease. The specimen was peripheral blood. The CDR3 protein is CASSFRSGNQPQHF. In nucleotides, the CDR3 is TGTGCCAGCAGCTTTCGCAGCGGCAATCAGCCCCAGCATTTT. Variable domain in full (rest from reference TRBV5-6 and TRBJ1-5): DAGVTQSPTHLIKTRGQQVTLRCSPKSGHDTVSWYQQALGQGPQFIFQYYEEEERQRGNFPDRFSGHQFPNYSSELNVNALLLGDSALYLCASSFRSGNQPQHFGDGTRLSIL.